The TCR beta chain described here comes from a study of molecular identifiers for immune sequencing clone quantification. General study findings and limits: For effector cells, clones above 20 RNA copies held over 97% of molecules; for naive cells, under 1%.

Notes on this clonotype: The antigen is undetermined. At one of its ends the junction is not consistent with the germline gene, which may arise from a read error.

Sorting isolated naive CD8 T cells as CD8+CD4-CCR7+CD45RA+ events. The V gene's germline CDR1 is MDHEN and CDR2 SYDVKM. The CDR3 is 13 residues long. One entry per CDR3 protein, called by TCRdb with MiXCR from the PCR reads. The sample lists 100,000 or so distinct CDR3 sequences; about 35% were seen once. This sequence joins TRBV28 and TRBJ2-2; D is possibly TRBD1 or TRBD2 (5 bases each). The sequence came from a human donor in good health. Some libraries in this study had Jurkat cell RNA spiked in. The sequencing sample was made of naive CD8+ T cells from blood, with Jurkat cell RNA spiked in. The subset was: FACS-sorted CD8+CD4-CCR7+CD45RA+ naive T cells. CDR3 loop: CASSFVVIGALFF. CDR3 DNA: TGTGCCAGCAGTTTTGTCGTTATCGGGGCGCTGTTTTTT.